This T cell receptor beta chain was observed in a study of CD8+ T cells in alopecia areata (dated by TCRdb to the late 2010s). Context from the whole study: Treated patients were enrolled in an open-label pilot trial of oral tofacitinib at 5 to 10 mg twice daily for moderate-to-severe alopecia areata. Scalp clonality was compared across normal scalp (n=4), patchy alopecia areata scalp (n=8), and alopecia totalis/universalis scalp (n=8). Scalp tissue and sorted CD4+ and CD8+ peripheral blood T cells from patchy and totalis/universalis alopecia areata patients and from healthy controls were covered by human TCRbeta sequencing. For the treated patients, the SALT score, which quantifies what percentage of scalp surface area is affected, served as the measure of disease severity. TCRbeta CDR3 regions were amplified by immunoSEQ multiplex PCR using 35 Vbeta forward and 13 Jbeta reverse primers. Tofacitinib-treated patients had biopsies at baseline and at 4 and 24 weeks of treatment, with a later scalp biopsy in several patients. To study T cell clonal expansion in alopecia areata, the researchers applied high-throughput TCRbeta sequencing to both the C3H/HeJ mouse model and human patients. RNA was obtained with the PAXgene miRNA kit for fixed scalp, the miRNeasy kit for PBMCs, and the RNeasy kit for mouse skin. Tofacitinib was given for 6 to 18 months, followed by 6 months of follow-up off drug to assess delayed response and recurrence. What the study reported, not specific to this receptor: Tofacitinib significantly decreased scalp clonality and the number of expanded CD8+ clones among the top 100 scalp clones. The treated cohort was small, with a single nonresponder, so links between baseline CD8+ expansion and response need larger studies. Unlike mouse skin, where gammadelta T cells dominate, normal human skin contains resident alphabeta T cells that get sequenced too, which complicates analysis of the scalp TCR repertoire. Many expanded lesional clones persisted in scalp and blood during tofacitinib treatment, which may partly explain relapse after stopping treatment. Shared TCR sequences between patients were less evident than in mice, which may be partly attributable to HLA diversity in the patient population. Compared with normal scalp, lesional scalp, particularly in alopecia totalis/universalis, had higher clonality and more expanded CD8+ clones, which suggests antigenic drive.

The time point tag for this specimen amounts to: roughly 26 weeks on oral tofacitinib. The treatment or condition label on this specimen signifies: oral pan-JAK inhibitor, 5-10 mg twice daily. Lesional scalp punch biopsies and peripheral blood were collected from alopecia areata patients. PBMCs were isolated by density centrifugation and stained for CD3, CD4 and CD8, after which CD4+ and CD8+ T cells were sorted on a FACSAria. V drops 3 bases and J drops 11 bases, leaving 14 bases in between. The germline V gene encodes CDR1 DFQATT and CDR2 SNEGSKA (reference sequence). Its CDR3 holds 11 amino acids, cysteine through phenylalanine. Just CDR3 DNA is preserved here, 33 bases in frame from base 1. Worth noting for this clone: There is no known antigen for this receptor. The record has no base qualities; no much larger clone is one base away.

The protocol used for the library was the immunoSEQ multiplex PCR assay. To provide template for TCR sequencing, every sample had RNA extracted and reverse transcribed into cDNA. SuperScript III was used to make first-strand cDNA, primed with a 2:1 mix of oligo-dT and random hexamers. A synthetic immune receptor repertoire was used to gauge amplification bias, and whatever bias remained was removed computationally. From the authors' description of their analysis: After raw reads were preprocessed to remove errors, the CDR3 was defined following IMGT conventions as running from the conserved cysteine to phenylalanine. Clonality was calculated as 1 minus Shannon entropy normalized by log2 of the number of productive unique TCRs. Scalp TCRbeta sequences were cross-referenced with sorted blood CD4 and CD8 repertoires so that the CD4 or CD8 identity of scalp clones could be inferred. In its TCRdb copy, this immuneACCESS table keeps in-frame sequences only and misses some clones. Where compared with another copy, unresolved V genes explain less than half of these, and the others have no known cause. From that table come the V and J calls and clone size; the DNA was used to work out D and trimming. The sample table holds approximately 280,000 clones, of which roughly 64% were seen once. Around 1.7% of the sample is in the top ten clones.

In this chain, TRBV20-1 is recombined with TRBJ2-7; matching of 5 bases hints at TRBD2 as the D gene. This clonotype originated in a human donor with alopecia areata. The specimen was CD4+ T cells sorted from blood, collected at week 24, from a patient treated with tofacitinib. The DNA sequence is as follows: TGCAGTGCTAGTCAGGCTCAGGAGGAGTACTTC. Its product reads: CSASQAQEEYF.